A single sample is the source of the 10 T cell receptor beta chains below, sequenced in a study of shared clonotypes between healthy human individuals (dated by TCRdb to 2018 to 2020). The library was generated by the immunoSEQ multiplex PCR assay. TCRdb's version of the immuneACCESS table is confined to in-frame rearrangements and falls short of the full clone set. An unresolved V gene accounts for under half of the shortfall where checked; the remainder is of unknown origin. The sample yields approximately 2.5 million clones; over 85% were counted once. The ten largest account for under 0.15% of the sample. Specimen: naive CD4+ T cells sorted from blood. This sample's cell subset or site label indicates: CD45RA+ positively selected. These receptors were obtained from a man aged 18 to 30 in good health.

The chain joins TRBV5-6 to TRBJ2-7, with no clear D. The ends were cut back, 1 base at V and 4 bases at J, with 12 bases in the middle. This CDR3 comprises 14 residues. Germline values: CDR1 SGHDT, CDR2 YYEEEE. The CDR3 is CASSLNWNAYEQYF. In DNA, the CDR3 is TGTGCCAGCAGCTTGAATTGGAATGCTTACGAGCAGTACTTC.

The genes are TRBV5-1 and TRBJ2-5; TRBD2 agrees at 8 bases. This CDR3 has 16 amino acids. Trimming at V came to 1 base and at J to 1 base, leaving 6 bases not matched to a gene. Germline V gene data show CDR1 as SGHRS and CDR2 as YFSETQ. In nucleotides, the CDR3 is TGCGCCAGCAGCTTGAGGTCGGGGGGGACCCAAGAGACCCAGTACTTC. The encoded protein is CASSLRSGGTQETQYF. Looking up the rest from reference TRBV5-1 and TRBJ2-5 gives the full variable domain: KAGVTQTPRYLIKTRGQQVTLSCSPISGHRSVSWYQQTPGQGLQFLFEYFSETQRNKGNFPGRFSGRQFSNSRSEMNVSTLELGDSALYLCASSLRSGGTQETQYFGPGTRLLVL.

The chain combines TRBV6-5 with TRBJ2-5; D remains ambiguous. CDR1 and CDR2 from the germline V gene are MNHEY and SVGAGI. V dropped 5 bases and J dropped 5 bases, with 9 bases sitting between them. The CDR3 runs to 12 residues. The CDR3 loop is CASSPRRETQYF. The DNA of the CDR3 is TGTGCCAGCAGTCCACGGCGGGAGACCCAGTACTTC.

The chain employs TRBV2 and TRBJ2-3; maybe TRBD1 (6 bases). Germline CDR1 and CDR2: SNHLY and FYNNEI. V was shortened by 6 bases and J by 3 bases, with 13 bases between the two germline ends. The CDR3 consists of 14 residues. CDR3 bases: TGTGCCAGCAGCCCACAGGGTTCAACAGATACGCAGTATTTT. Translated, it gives CASSPQGSTDTQYF.

CDR3 sequence reads: CASGSDQFIPGRNEKLFF. CDR3 nucleotide sequence: TGTGCTAGTGGCTCCGATCAGTTTATACCGGGCCGCAATGAAAAACTGTTTTTT. The chain is built from TRBV12-5 and TRBJ1-4; D uncertain. The germline CDR1 and CDR2 sequences are LGHNT and FRNRAP. CDR3 length: 18 amino acids. V lost 6 bases and J lost 5, with 25 bases in between.

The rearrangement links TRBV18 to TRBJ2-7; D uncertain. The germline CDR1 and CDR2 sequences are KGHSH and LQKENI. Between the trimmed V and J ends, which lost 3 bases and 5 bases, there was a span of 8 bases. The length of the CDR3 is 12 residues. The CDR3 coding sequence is TGTGCCAGCTCACCTGTAAAAAACGAGCAGTACTTC. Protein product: CASSPVKNEQYF.

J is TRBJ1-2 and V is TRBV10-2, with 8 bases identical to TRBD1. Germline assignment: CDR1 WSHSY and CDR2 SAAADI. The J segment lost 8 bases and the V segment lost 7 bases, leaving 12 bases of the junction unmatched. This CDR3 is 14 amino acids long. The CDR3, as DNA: TGCGCCAGCACTAAGACAGGGGCCACCGTGGGCTACACCTTC. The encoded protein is CASTKTGATVGYTF.

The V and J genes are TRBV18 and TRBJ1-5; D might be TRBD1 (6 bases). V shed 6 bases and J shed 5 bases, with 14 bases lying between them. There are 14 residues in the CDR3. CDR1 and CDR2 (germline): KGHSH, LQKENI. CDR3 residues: CASSPGNRDQPQHF. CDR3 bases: TGTGCCAGCTCCCCCGGGAACAGGGATCAGCCCCAGCATTTT.

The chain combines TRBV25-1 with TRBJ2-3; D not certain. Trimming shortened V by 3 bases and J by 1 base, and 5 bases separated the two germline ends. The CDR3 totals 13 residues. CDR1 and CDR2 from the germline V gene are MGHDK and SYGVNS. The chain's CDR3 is CASSDTGTDTQYF. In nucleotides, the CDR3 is TGTGCCAGCAGTGATACAGGCACAGATACGCAGTATTTT.

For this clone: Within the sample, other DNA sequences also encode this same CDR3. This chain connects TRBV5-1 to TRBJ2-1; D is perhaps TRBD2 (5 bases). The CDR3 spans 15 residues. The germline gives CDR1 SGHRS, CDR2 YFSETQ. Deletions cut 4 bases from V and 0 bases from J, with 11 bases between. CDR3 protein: CASSLITSSYNEQFF. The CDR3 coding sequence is TGCGCCAGCAGCCTGATCACTAGCTCCTACAATGAGCAGTTCTTC.